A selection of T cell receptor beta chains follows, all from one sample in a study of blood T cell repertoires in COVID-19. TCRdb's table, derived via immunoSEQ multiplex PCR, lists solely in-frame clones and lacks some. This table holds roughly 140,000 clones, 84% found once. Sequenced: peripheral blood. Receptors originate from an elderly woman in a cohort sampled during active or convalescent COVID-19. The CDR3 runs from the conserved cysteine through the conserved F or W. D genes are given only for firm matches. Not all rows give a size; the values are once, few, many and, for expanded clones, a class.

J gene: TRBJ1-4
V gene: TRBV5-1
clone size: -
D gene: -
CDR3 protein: CASSLGAGGEKLFF
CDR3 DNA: TGCGCCAGCAGCTTGGGGGCCGGGGGGGAAAAACTGTTTTTT

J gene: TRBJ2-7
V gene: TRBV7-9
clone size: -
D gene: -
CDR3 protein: CASSLNGAPSDEQYF
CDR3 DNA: TGTGCCAGCAGCTTAAATGGGGCCCCCTCGGACGAGCAGTACTTC

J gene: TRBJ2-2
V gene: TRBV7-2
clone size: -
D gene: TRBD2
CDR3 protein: CASSQTSGGAGELFF
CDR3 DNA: TGTGCCAGCAGTCAGACTAGCGGGGGAGCCGGGGAGCTGTTTTTT

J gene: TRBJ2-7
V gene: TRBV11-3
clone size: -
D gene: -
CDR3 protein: CASSLDMTDEQYF
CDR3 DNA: TGTGCCAGCAGCTTAGATATGACAGACGAGCAGTACTTC

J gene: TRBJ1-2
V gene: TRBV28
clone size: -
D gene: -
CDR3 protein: CASSSPGGYTF
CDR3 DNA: TGTGCCAGCAGTTCGCCAGGTGGCTACACCTTC

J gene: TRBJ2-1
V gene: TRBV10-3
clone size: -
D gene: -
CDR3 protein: CATLEPKTDNEQFF
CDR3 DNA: TGTGCCACTTTGGAGCCCAAGACGGACAATGAGCAGTTCTTC

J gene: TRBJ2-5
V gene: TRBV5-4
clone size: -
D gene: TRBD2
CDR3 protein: CASSFGLVGETQYF
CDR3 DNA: TGTGCCAGCAGCTTCGGACTAGTAGGGGAGACCCAGTACTTC

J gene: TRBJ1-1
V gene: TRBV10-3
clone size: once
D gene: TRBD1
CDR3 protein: CAIRKDRMNTEAFF
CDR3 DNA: TGTGCCATCAGGAAGGACAGGATGAACACTGAAGCTTTCTTT

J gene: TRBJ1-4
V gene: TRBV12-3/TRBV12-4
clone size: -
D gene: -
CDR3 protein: CASSQKFFEKLFF
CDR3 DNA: TGTGCCAGCAGTCAGAAGTTTTTCGAAAAACTGTTTTTT

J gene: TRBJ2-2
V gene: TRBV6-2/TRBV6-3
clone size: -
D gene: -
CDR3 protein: CASSYGQVNTGELFF
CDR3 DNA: TGTGCCAGCAGTTACGGTCAGGTGAACACCGGGGAGCTGTTTTTT

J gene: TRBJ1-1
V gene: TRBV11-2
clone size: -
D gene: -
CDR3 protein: CASSLNRAMNTEAFF
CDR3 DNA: TGTGCCAGCAGCCTCAACAGGGCCATGAACACTGAAGCTTTCTTT

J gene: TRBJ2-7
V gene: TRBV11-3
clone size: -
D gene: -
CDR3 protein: CASSLSMGSSYEQYF
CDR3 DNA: TGTGCCAGCAGCTTGAGTATGGGGAGCTCCTACGAGCAGTACTTC

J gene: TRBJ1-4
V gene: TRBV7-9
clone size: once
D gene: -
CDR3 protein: CQLREGYCRSNGEKLFF
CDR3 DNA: TGCCAACTACGGGAGGGGTATTGTCGGTCGAACGGCGAAAAACTGTTTTTT

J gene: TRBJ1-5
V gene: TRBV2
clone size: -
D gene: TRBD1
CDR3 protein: CASNRDRAGQPQHF
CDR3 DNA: TGTGCCAGCAATCGGGACAGGGCGGGTCAGCCCCAGCATTTT

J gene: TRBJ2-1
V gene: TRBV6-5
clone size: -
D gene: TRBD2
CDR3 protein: CASSDLTAGGQFF
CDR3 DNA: TGTGCCAGCAGCGACTTGACGGCGGGGGGGCAGTTCTTC

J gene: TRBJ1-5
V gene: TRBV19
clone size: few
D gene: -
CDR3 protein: CASSISGDQPQHF
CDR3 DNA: TGTGCCAGTAGTATTTCGGGGGATCAGCCCCAGCATTTT

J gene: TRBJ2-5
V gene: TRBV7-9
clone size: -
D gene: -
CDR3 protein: CASSLSRTEETQYF
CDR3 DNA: TGTGCCAGCAGCTTATCTCGGACAGAAGAGACCCAGTACTTC

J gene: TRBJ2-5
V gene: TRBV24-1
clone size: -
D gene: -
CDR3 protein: CATSDGGAEETQYF
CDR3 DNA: TGTGCCACCAGTGATGGTGGGGCTGAAGAGACCCAGTACTTC

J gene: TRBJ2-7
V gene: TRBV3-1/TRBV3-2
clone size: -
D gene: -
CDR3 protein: CASSQAASGSFYEQYF
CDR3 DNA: TGTGCCAGCAGCCAAGCGGCGAGCGGGTCTTTCTACGAGCAGTACTTC

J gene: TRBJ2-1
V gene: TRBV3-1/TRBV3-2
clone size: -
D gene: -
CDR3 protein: CASSHKGGGIEQFF
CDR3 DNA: TGTGCCAGCAGCCACAAAGGGGGGGGAATTGAGCAGTTCTTC

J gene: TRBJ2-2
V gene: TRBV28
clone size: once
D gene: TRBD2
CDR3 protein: CASSPILAGVTGELFF
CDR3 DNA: TGTGCCAGCAGTCCCATTCTAGCGGGGGTCACCGGGGAGCTGTTTTTT

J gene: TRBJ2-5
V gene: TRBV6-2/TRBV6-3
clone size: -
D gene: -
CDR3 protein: CASSYSATGRPTQYF
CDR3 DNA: TGTGCCAGCAGTTACTCCGCGACAGGCCGGCCGACCCAGTACTTC

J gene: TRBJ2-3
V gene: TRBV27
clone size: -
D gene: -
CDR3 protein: CASSLSMAGTDTQYF
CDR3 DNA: TGTGCCAGCAGTTTATCCATGGCGGGCACAGATACGCAGTATTTT

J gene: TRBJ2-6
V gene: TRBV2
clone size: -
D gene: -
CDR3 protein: CASSETRAGANVLTF
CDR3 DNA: TGTGCCAGCAGTGAGACGAGGGCCGGGGCCAACGTCCTGACTTTC

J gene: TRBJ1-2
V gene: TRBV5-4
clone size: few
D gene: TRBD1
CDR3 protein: CASSADRDGYTF
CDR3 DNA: TGTGCCAGCAGCGCCGACAGGGATGGCTACACCTTC

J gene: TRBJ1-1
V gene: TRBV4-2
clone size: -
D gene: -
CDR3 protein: CASSQALSVNTEAFF
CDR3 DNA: TGTGCCAGCAGCCAAGCTTTATCAGTTAACACTGAAGCTTTCTTT

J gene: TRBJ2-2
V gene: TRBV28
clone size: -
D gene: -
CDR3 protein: CASSLLGANTGELFF
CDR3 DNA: TGTGCCAGCAGTTTACTAGGAGCGAACACCGGGGAGCTGTTTTTT

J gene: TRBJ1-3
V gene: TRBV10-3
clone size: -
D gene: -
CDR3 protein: CAITGQTSGNTIYF
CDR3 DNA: TGTGCCATCACCGGACAGACTTCTGGAAACACCATATATTTT

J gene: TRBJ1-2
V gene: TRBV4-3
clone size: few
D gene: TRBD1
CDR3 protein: CASSRTGGDGYTF
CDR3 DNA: TGCGCCAGCAGCCGCACAGGGGGCGATGGCTACACCTTC

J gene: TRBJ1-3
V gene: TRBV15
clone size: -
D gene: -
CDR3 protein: CATAGGRGNTIYF
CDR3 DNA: TGTGCCACCGCGGGAGGGCGCGGAAACACCATATATTTT

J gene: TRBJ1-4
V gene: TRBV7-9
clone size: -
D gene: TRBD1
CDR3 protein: CASSKQGEREKLFF
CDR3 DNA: TGTGCCAGCAGCAAACAGGGGGAAAGGGAAAAACTGTTTTTT

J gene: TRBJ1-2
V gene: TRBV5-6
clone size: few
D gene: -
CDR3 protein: CASSLETGSAYGYTF
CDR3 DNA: TGTGCCAGCAGCTTGGAAACAGGGTCCGCCTATGGCTACACCTTC

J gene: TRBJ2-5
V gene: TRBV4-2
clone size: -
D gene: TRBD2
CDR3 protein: CASSQASGVQETQYF
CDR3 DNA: TGTGCCAGCAGCCAGGCTAGCGGGGTACAAGAGACCCAGTACTTC